The present T cell receptor beta chain was sequenced within a study of blood T cells in healthy people across ages. Points on this clonotype: Its cognate antigen is unknown.

This CDR3 comprises 16 residues. V shed 1 base and J shed 4 bases, with 17 bases lying between them. Germline V gene data show CDR1 as SGHRS and CDR2 as YFSETQ. The study, taken as a whole, reports: Older individuals had lower TCR beta diversity per million T cells (the decline was roughly linear).

Sample-barcoded 5' priming and a J-beta primer mix drove a second PCR of about 6 to 12 cycles. TCRdb recomputed calls from the 5' RACE reads with MiXCR, one row per CDR3 protein. Among some 930,000 distinct CDR3 sequences listed, 25% to 35% were seen once. The same data also contributed to another study, on T cells of mothers and their children. From that study: Reads obtained per mother exceeded 8.5 million TCR beta CDR3 reads, with 2.5 million to 3.5 million obtained per child.

This sequence was found in a woman aged 35 to 49 in good health. Sequencing was performed on blood. This sequence joins TRBV5-1 and TRBJ1-1; TRBD1 is a possible D gene (6 bases). CDR3 DNA: TGCGCCAGCAGCTTGTCCACACTACAGGGCCCCACTGAAGCTTTCTTT. Encoded protein: CASSLSTLQGPTEAFF.